This T cell receptor beta chain is drawn from a study of blood T cells in healthy people across ages. This clonotype was recorded at least ten times. The antigen is undetermined. Primed by a sample-barcoded 5' primer and a J-beta primer mix, a second PCR proceeded for roughly 7 to 11 cycles. In TCRdb, the 5' RACE reads were re-called with MiXCR into one record per CDR3 protein. The table has about 1.6 million distinct CDR3 sequences, about 32% seen once. Study results and limitations: Per million T cells, TCR beta diversity dropped roughly linearly as age increased.

CDR1 and CDR2 (germline): MGHRA, YSYEKL. V gave up 0 bases and J gave up 2 bases, with 5 bases separating them. The CDR3 has 13 amino acids. The sample was blood. The chain has TRBV4-1 and TRBJ2-7; D gene unclear. The TCR was taken from a woman in her 30s in good health. The CDR3 region has the DNA TGCGCCAGCAGCCAAGATAGGACCTACGAGCAGTACTTC. This encodes CASSQDRTYEQYF.